This T cell receptor beta chain was observed in a study of vaccination and CD4 T cells after COVID-19. This CDR3 spans 13 amino acids. Germline V gives CDR1 LNHDA, CDR2 SQIVND (reference sequence). V lost 3 bases, J lost 5 bases, and 0 bases stayed unmatched. Sequence data for DNA of cultured CD4+ T cells were generated by the Oncomine TCR Beta short-read assay. Using its own MiXCR run on the PCR reads, TCRdb lists one record per CDR3 protein. There are about 16,000 distinct CDR3 sequences in the sample; approximately 40% occur only once, and about 8.3% lies in the top ten. As for treatment: approximately 9-day PBMC culture with coronavirus spike peptide pools or control peptides (ViraFEST assay). This clonotype was counted a single time. Its antigen is not known.

Sequenced input: CD4+ T cells from blood, cultured in vitro. The chain recombines TRBV19 with TRBJ1-5; 8 bases line up with TRBD1. The receptor was derived from a human donor who had recovered from COVID-19. For the CDR3, the DNA is TGTGCCAGTAGTATCAGGGGGCATCAGCCCCAGCATTTT. Translating gives CASSIRGHQPQHF.